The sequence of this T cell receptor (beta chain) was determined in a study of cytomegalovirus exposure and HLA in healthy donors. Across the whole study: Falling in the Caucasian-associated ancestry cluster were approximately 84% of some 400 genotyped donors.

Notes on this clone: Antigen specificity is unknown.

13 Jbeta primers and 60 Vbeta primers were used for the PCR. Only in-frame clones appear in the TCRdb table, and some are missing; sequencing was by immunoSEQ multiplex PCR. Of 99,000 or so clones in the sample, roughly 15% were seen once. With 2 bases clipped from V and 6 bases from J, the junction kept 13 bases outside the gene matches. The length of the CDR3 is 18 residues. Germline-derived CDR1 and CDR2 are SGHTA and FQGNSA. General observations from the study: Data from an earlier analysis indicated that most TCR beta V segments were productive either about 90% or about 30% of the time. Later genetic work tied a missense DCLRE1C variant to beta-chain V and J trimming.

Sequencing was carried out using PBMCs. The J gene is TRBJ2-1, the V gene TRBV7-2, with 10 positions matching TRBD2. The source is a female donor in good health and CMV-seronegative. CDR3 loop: CASSLTGTSVFSGNEQFF. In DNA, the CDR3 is TGTGCCAGCAGCTTAACCGGGACTAGCGTTTTCTCAGGCAATGAGCAGTTCTTC.